The 19 T cell receptor beta chains given below trace back to one sample, sequenced in a study of blood T cell repertoires in COVID-19. Here immunoSEQ multiplex PCR was the method, and the copy in TCRdb shows in-frame clones only, minus some. The sample shows 200,000 to 250,000 clones, approximately 88% of them seen only once. Specimen: PBMCs or T cells enriched from blood (not recorded which). The receptor set was obtained from a woman in her thirties who had been exposed to COVID-19.

This clone was seen a few times. The gene calls are TRBV12-3 or TRBV12-4 and TRBJ1-2; 8 positions match TRBD1. CDR3 size: 13 residues. V lost 4 bases to trimming and J lost 4 bases; unmatched junction nucleotides: 2. CDR3 sequence (DNA): TGTGCCAGCAGTTGGACAGGGTTCTATGGCTACACCTTC. As protein: CASSWTGFYGYTF.

The J gene is TRBJ2-2, the V gene TRBV6-1, with 8 bases lining up with TRBD2. V lost 3 bases, J lost 10 bases, and 1 base stayed unmatched. The CDR3 covers 12 residues. CDR1 and CDR2 (germline): MNHNS, SASEGT. Here the CDR3 DNA reads TGTGCCAGCAGTGATAGCGGGATGGAGCTGTTTTTT. It codes for CASSDSGMELFF.

The chain uses TRBV19 and TRBJ1-1; 7 bases align to TRBD1. CDR1 and CDR2 from the germline V gene are LNHDA and SQIVND (reference sequence). This CDR3 has 14 residues. The junction had 1 base not matched to a gene; V was cut back by 3 bases and J by 0 bases. In nucleotides, the CDR3 is TGTGCCAGTAGTATCACAGGGGTGAACACTGAAGCTTTCTTT. Translating it yields CASSITGVNTEAFF. The complete variable domain, with remaining parts taken from reference TRBV19 and TRBJ1-1, reads DGGITQSPKYLFRKEGQNVTLSCEQNLNHDAMYWYRQDPGQGLRLIYYSQIVNDFQKGDIAEGYSVSREKKESFPLTVTSAQKNPTAFYLCASSITGVNTEAFFGQGTRLTVV.

J is TRBJ2-3 and V is TRBV6-4; D perhaps matches TRBD2 (5 bases). The V and J ends lost 3 bases and 5 bases respectively, with 12 bases between them. The CDR3 extends over 14 amino acids. The germline gives CDR1 MRHNA, CDR2 SNTAGT. CDR3 sequence reads: CASSEGSERDTQYF. CDR3 bases: TGTGCCAGCAGTGAAGGTAGCGAGAGAGATACGCAGTATTTT.

The rearrangement joins TRBV25-1 to TRBJ1-1; D uncertain. The V end lost 7 bases, the J end lost 7 bases, and 13 bases lay between the germline ends. CDR1 MGHDK and CDR2 SYGVNS come from the germline V gene. This CDR3 region has 12 residues. CDR3 region: CASNSWEGEAFF. The CDR3 nucleotides are TGTGCCAGCAATTCGTGGGAGGGTGAAGCTTTCTTT. Looking up the rest from reference TRBV25-1 and TRBJ1-1 gives the full variable domain: EADIYQTPRYLVIGTGKKITLECSQTMGHDKMYWYQQDPGMELHLIHYSYGVNSTEKGDLSSESTVSRIRTEHFPLTLESARPSHTSQYLCASNSWEGEAFFGQGTRLTVV.

The CDR3 sequence: CASSLGVWTSGSYEQFF. DNA of the CDR3: TGCGCCAGCAGCTTGGGGGTGTGGACTAGCGGGAGCTATGAGCAGTTCTTC. The rearrangement joins TRBV5-1 to TRBJ2-1; 13 nucleotides align to TRBD2. CDR1 and CDR2 (germline): SGHRS, YFSETQ. The CDR3 length is 17 residues. V shed 0 bases and J 8 bases; nucleotides not matched to a gene: 8.

The sample holds one count of this clone. The V and J genes are TRBV7-3 and TRBJ2-2; tentatively, D is TRBD1 (6 bases). The V end was cut by 4 bases, the J end by 6 bases, with 27 bases between. The CDR3 runs 19 residues. Per the germline V gene, CDR1 is SGHTA and CDR2 is FQGTGA. This chain's CDR3 is CASSSQPDLRGSRAGELFF. CDR3 sequence (DNA): TGTGCCAGCAGCTCTCAACCCGACCTCAGGGGAAGTCGTGCCGGGGAGCTGTTTTTT.

The gene calls are TRBV5-1 and TRBJ2-7; 8 bases match TRBD1. V trimming: 4 bases; J trimming: 1 base; junction bases outside the gene matches: 7. This CDR3 has 15 residues. Per the germline V gene, CDR1 is SGHRS and CDR2 is YFSETQ. As DNA, the CDR3 is TGCGCCAGCAGCCACTCGACAGGGGAATCCTACGAGCAGTACTTC. It codes for CASSHSTGESYEQYF. Drawing the rest from reference TRBV5-1 and TRBJ2-7, the complete variable domain is KAGVTQTPRYLIKTRGQQVTLSCSPISGHRSVSWYQQTPGQGLQFLFEYFSETQRNKGNFPGRFSGRQFSNSRSEMNVSTLELGDSALYLCASSHSTGESYEQYFGPGTRLTVT.

In DNA, the CDR3 is TGTGCCAGCAGTACCTGGACTACCAACCGATACGAGCAGTACTTC. Its protein is CASSTWTTNRYEQYF. This chain joins TRBV28 and TRBJ2-7, with TRBD2 as a possible D gene (6 bases). This CDR3 contains 15 residues. V dropped 5 bases and J dropped 4 bases, with 18 bases sitting between them. The germline V gene has CDR1 MDHEN and CDR2 SYDVKM.

The chain employs TRBV5-5 and TRBJ1-1; a possible D gene is TRBD1 (6 bases). CDR1 and CDR2 (germline): SGHKS, YYEKEE (reference sequence). The CDR3 runs 14 residues. With 6 bases removed from V and 5 bases from J, the gap between germline ends came to 17 bases. CDR3 sequence reads: CASIPWERGTEAFF. CDR3 in DNA: TGTGCCAGCATCCCCTGGGAGAGGGGGACTGAAGCTTTCTTT.

The J gene is TRBJ2-2, the V gene TRBV5-1; 7 nucleotides match TRBD1. The CDR3 extends over 14 amino acids. Germline assignment: CDR1 SGHRS and CDR2 YFSETQ. V lost 0 bases, J lost 6 bases, and 2 bases stayed unmatched. CDR3 region: CASSLGQGPGELFF. CDR3 coding DNA: TGCGCCAGCAGCTTGGGACAGGGCCCCGGGGAGCTGTTTTTT.

This clone was counted a few times. This chain links TRBV5-1 with TRBJ2-7, with a possible D match to TRBD2 (6 bases). V dropped 4 bases and J dropped 3 bases, with 14 bases sitting between them. Looked up from germline, CDR1 is SGHRS and CDR2 is YFSETQ. This CDR3 has 14 amino acids. CDR3 protein: CASSPGTPVYEQYF. The DNA of the CDR3 is TGCGCCAGCAGCCCCGGGACTCCCGTCTACGAGCAGTACTTC.

The table lists this clone with a count of one. The chain has TRBV4-1 and TRBJ1-2; 7 bases align to TRBD1. The CDR3 is 13 residues long. V trimming: 1 base; J trimming: 7 bases; junction bases outside the gene matches: 3. Per germline, CDR1 MGHRA and CDR2 YSYEKL. The CDR3 region is CASSQVTGLGYTF. Here the CDR3 DNA reads TGCGCCAGCAGCCAAGTGACAGGGCTTGGCTACACCTTC.

The chain is built from TRBV12-5 and TRBJ2-7; 7 bases align to TRBD1. Germline CDR1 and CDR2: LGHNT and FRNRAP. There are 14 residues in the CDR3. Germline trimming cut 1 base from V and 1 base from J; bases unmatched to any gene: 1. The CDR3: CASGLGQGSYEQYF. The CDR3 DNA reads TGTGCTAGTGGTTTGGGACAGGGATCCTACGAGCAGTACTTC.

A word on this clone: A single base separates this from a much larger clone, so it may be a read error. The rearrangement links TRBV12-3 or TRBV12-4 to TRBJ2-7; 7 bases line up with TRBD2. The CDR3 length is 13 residues. V shed 3 bases, J shed 3 bases, and the junction held 2 bases outside the gene matches. The CDR3 nucleotides are TGTGCCAGCAGTTTGGGAGGGATCTACGAGCAGTACTTC. Its translation is CASSLGGIYEQYF.

This chain links TRBV4-2 with TRBJ2-5, with 14 bases fitting TRBD2. Germline assignment: CDR1 LGHNA and CDR2 YNFKEQ. J was trimmed by 4 bases and V by 3 bases; bases with no gene match: 13. This CDR3 is 19 amino acids long. The CDR3 region is CASSHPGGTSGSGGETQYF. The CDR3 DNA reads as TGTGCCAGCAGCCACCCCGGCGGGACTAGCGGGAGTGGTGGAGAGACCCAGTACTTC.

This clone was seen once. V and J are TRBV6-5 and TRBJ2-3, with TRBD2 identical over 11 bases. V shed 7 bases and J 8 bases; nucleotides not matched to a gene: 5. Germline V gene sequence: CDR1 MNHEY, CDR2 SVGAGI. The CDR3 has 13 amino acids. This chain's CDR3 is CASILTSGSTQYF. The CDR3 DNA reads as TGTGCCAGCATCCTTACTAGCGGGAGTACGCAGTATTTT.

The chain's CDR3 is CASSSTGTGGYYGYTF. In DNA form, the CDR3 reads TGTGCCAGCAGTTCCACCGGGACAGGGGGTTACTATGGCTACACCTTC. The chain joins TRBV7-3 to TRBJ1-2; 11 nucleotides align to TRBD1. The J segment lost 3 bases and the V segment lost 6 bases, leaving 9 bases of the junction unmatched. Germline lookup yields CDR1 SGHTA and CDR2 FQGTGA. The CDR3 runs 16 residues.

The chain is built from TRBV11-3 and TRBJ2-1; 9 nucleotides align to TRBD2. There are 16 residues in the CDR3. The V gene end was trimmed by 5 bases and the J gene end by 0 bases; junction bases not matched to a gene: 5. CDR1 SGHNT and CDR2 YENEEA come from the germline V gene. CDR3 in amino acids: CASSPRGRGSYNEQFF. Here the CDR3 DNA reads TGTGCCAGCAGCCCTCGCGGGAGGGGCTCCTACAATGAGCAGTTCTTC. Filled out from reference TRBV11-3 and TRBJ2-1, the complete variable domain reads EAGVVQSPRYKIIEKKQPVAFWCNPISGHNTLYWYLQNLGQGPELLIRYENEEAVDDSQLPKDRFSAERLKGVDSTLKIQPAELGDSAVYLCASSPRGRGSYNEQFFGPGTRLTVL.